This T cell receptor beta chain originates from a study of neurological immune-mediated disorders (dated by TCRdb to the late 2010s). Broadly, across the study: Among the 35 or so multiple sclerosis patients, roughly 31 had relapsing-remitting MS and 3 had secondary progressive MS. The study compared peripheral blood TCR-beta repertoires of HTLV-I-associated myelopathy (HAM/TSP) patients, multiple sclerosis patients and healthy controls using UMI-based sequencing. The approximately 96 TCR-beta libraries covered PBMC samples along with longitudinal samples, technical triplicates, and paired sorted CD4+ and CD8+ T-cell subsets. Of the approximately 70 subjects in the cohort, some 15 were HAM/TSP patients, about 34 were multiple sclerosis patients, and some 20 were healthy controls.

cDNA synthesis used template-switch 5'RACE with a primer carrying a 10-nucleotide random unique molecular identifier tagging each TCR transcript. Each sequencing run produced over 180 million TCR-beta sequences covering 15-18 subjects. The RNeasy kit was used for extraction of total RNA. TCR-beta VDJ regions were amplified with primers for the TCR constant region and the 5'RACE anchor, using the KAPA Real-time Library Amplification kit. A first PCR added sample indexes and Illumina adaptors, after which a second PCR increased the library yield. After purification with Ampure beads, the TCR product of roughly 650 bp was size-selected on a 2% E-gel SizeSelection system. Before pooling, library quality was checked on a Bioanalyzer, concentration was measured with Qubit, and libraries were quantified with the Kapa Library Quantification kit. An Illumina HiSeq 2500 was used to sequence the libraries paired-end at 2 x 150 bp. To increase sequence diversity, roughly 24-32% phiX was spiked into each library pool. Turning to the authors' computational methods: Quality-filtered reads were processed with the UMI-based MiGEC pipeline, which removed over 80% of raw TCR sequences during error correction. VDJ genes were aligned to IMGT germline references, and clonotypes were defined by unique CDR3 amino acid sequence plus V-J genes. Clonal expansion, Shannon diversity, and CDR3 relatedness (CalcPairwiseDistances, ClusterSamples) were evaluated with VDJtools, and phylogenetic trees were built with CLCbio workbench. Using coefficient-of-variation modelling across technical triplicates, the study counted a clone as expanded if it had at least 8 unique UMIs. Using fastp trimming at Q25 and MiXCR clonotype assembly, TCRdb reanalyzed the public sequencing data and kept in-frame beta chains. Merged by CDR3 protein, the rows form single entries marked with the most common genes and DNA. TCRdb, rather than the study authors, made the V and J calls. In this sample the table shows 80,000 to 95,000 distinct CDR3 sequences, 3% to 4.5% of which occur a single time. The ten largest account for approximately 2.9% of the sample.

Results and caveats for the whole study, not just this receptor: No identical CDR3 amino acid sequences were found to be shared among expanded clones across subjects, suggesting that TCR-beta repertoires were private in all groups. The MS cluster was not associated with any clinical or MRI features, and the authors stated that larger cohorts are needed. TCR clonal expansion was highest in HAM/TSP patients and lowest in MS patients, with MS patients falling below even healthy controls. Repertoires from 18 of 34 MS patients were grouped by phylogenetic analysis into a cluster of related CDR3 sequences, suggesting a possible repertoire-level signature.

The germline V gene gives CDR1 as MNHEY and CDR2 as SVGEGT. Counted from cysteine to phenylalanine, this CDR3 has 18 amino acids. Only CDR3 DNA remains: 54 bases, in frame from the first base. Here V drops 6 bases and J drops 1 base, and the junction holds 9 bases not matched to any gene. About this clonotype: No antigen is known for it. No much larger clonotype is one base removed from it; base qualities were not supplied.

For the unsorted PBMC libraries, 2 million PBMCs were stored in RNAlater at -80 degrees C until RNA extraction and were used to generate the libraries. Multiple sclerosis patients were enrolled in a US clinical protocol under which disease progression was evaluated by magnetic resonance imaging. Peripheral blood underwent Ficoll-Hypaque density gradient centrifugation to isolate PBMCs, which were then cryopreserved in liquid nitrogen. This sequence uses TRBV6-2 or TRBV6-3 and TRBJ2-2, with TRBD2 matching 12 junction bases. The TCR sequence derives from a woman in her 50s with multiple sclerosis. Sequencing was carried out using PBMCs. The CDR3 here reads CASSVRTSGERNTGELFF. Here is the DNA: TGTGCCAGCAGCGTAAGGACTAGCGGGGAACGGAACACCGGGGAGCTGTTTTTT.